These 7 T cell receptor beta chains were all obtained from the same sample, sequenced in a study of shared clonotypes between healthy human individuals. This table comes from immunoSEQ multiplex PCR, and its TCRdb copy is limited to in-frame clones, with some not included. The profile shows about 2.4 million clones, around nine tenths of them singletons. The sequencing sample was made of naive CD4+ T cells sorted from blood. Subset indicated: CD45RA+ positively selected. These receptors originate from a man aged 18 to 29 in good health.

This clone was seen only once. V gene TRBV4-1 combines with J gene TRBJ1-2; TRBD1 might be the D (5 bases). The CDR3 contains 13 residues. Germline V gene sequence: CDR1 MGHRA, CDR2 YSYEKL. V was trimmed by 3 bases and J by 4 bases, leaving 9 bases between them. For the CDR3, the DNA is TGCGCCAGCAGCCAGAGGGGCACCTATGGCTACACCTTC. Translating gives CASSQRGTYGYTF.

V and J are TRBV11-2 and TRBJ2-5; D is unclear. Between the trimmed V and J ends, which lost 5 bases and 5 bases, there was a span of 12 bases. The germline V gene encodes CDR1 SGHAT and CDR2 FQNNGV. This CDR3 region has 13 residues. The DNA of the CDR3 is TGTGCCAGCAGCACTGTCTCCGTGGAGACCCAGTACTTC. Translating gives CASSTVSVETQYF.

V gene TRBV5-6 combines with J gene TRBJ2-1, with 10 bases identical to TRBD2. This CDR3 is built from 16 residues. Germline V gives CDR1 SGHDT, CDR2 YYEEEE. V was clipped by 6 bases and J by 0 bases; unmatched bases: 6. CDR3 amino acids: CASNVGLASSYNEQFF. For the CDR3, the DNA is TGTGCCAGCAACGTGGGACTAGCGAGCTCCTACAATGAGCAGTTCTTC.

The CDR3 sequence: CATDRGSAYNSPLHF. The DNA of the CDR3 is TGTGCCACCGACAGGGGATCGGCCTATAATTCACCCCTCCACTTT. The chain carries TRBV28 and TRBJ1-6; 8 nucleotides line up with TRBD1. Germline V lookup: CDR1 MDHEN, CDR2 SYDVKM. There are 15 residues in the CDR3. The V segment lost 10 bases and the J segment 2 bases; nucleotides outside the gene matches: 7.

The chain is built from TRBV4-3 and TRBJ2-7, with TRBD1 identical over 9 bases. The CDR3 spans 17 residues. The V gene's germline CDR1 is LGHNA and CDR2 YSLEER. J gave up 0 bases and V 0 bases, and 6 bases lay outside the gene matches. In nucleotides, the CDR3 is TGCGCCAGCAGCCAAGACACAGGGGGCATGAGCTCCTACGAGCAGTACTTC. Translating gives CASSQDTGGMSSYEQYF.

The rearrangement links TRBV6-1 to TRBJ1-2; maybe TRBD1 (5 bases). CDR3 length: 14 amino acids. Trimming removed 8 bases at V and 1 base at J, with 14 bases between. Germline V lookup: CDR1 MNHNS, CDR2 SASEGT. The CDR3 protein is CASRGGQINYGYTF. The CDR3 region has the DNA TGTGCCAGCCGCGGTGGACAAATTAACTATGGCTACACCTTC.

V gene TRBV19 combines with J gene TRBJ1-5; 7 bases agree with TRBD1. This CDR3 region has 16 residues. V lost 5 bases and J lost 6; bases outside the gene matches: 13. Germline V CDR1 and CDR2: LNHDA, SQIVND (reference sequence). The CDR3, as DNA: TGTGCCAGTAGTTCGGGGGACAGAGGCAATTTTCAGCCCCAGCATTTT. Translated: CASSSGDRGNFQPQHF.